The subject of this entry is one T cell receptor (beta chain). The antigen it recognizes is unknown. No much larger clone exists at a distance of one base, and base qualities are not known. This record belongs to a study of blood T cell repertoires in COVID-19 (dated by TCRdb to 2020 to 2022). Broadly, across the study: Samples covering the acute and convalescent phases of COVID-19 were provided by collaborators in the United States, Italy and Spain. The sample metadata nearly always contained a de-identified subject ID, COVID-19 status, age in years and sex. A freely available public database, intended as a resource for researchers studying the immune response to SARS-CoV-2, is where the repertoires were released. Where HLA class I and class II types were available, the types were taken from metadata supplied by the sample provider, not from assay-based typing. The prospective study material was composed of cDNA or gDNA derived from T cells, B-cell-depleted T cells, or PBMCs. Samples came from the ongoing ImmuneRACE study (first 160 participants) plus 1,254 subjects from 6 global collaborators. The dataset comprised deeply sampled blood TCRbeta repertoires from subjects exposed to, actively infected with, or recovered from COVID-19. Broader findings and caveats from the paper: Clinical and demographic metadata were provided uncurated, with the amount varying by source and participant.

One collaborating source in Seattle enrolled patients while the patients were actively infected and followed the patients over time throughout the course of disease. Each collaborating institution followed its own protocols to collect whole blood in K2EDTA tubes. Collaborator samples were shipped for TCRbeta analysis as frozen whole blood, isolated PBMCs, or DNA extracted from either sample type. The immunoSEQ Assay, a bias-controlled multiplex PCR, was used to amplify TCRbeta CDR3 regions from genomic DNA. The paper's data handling went like this. Nucleated cell counts per sample were estimated from amplification of reference gene primers within the assay. Sequence reads were collapsed and filtered to measure the absolute abundance of every unique TCRbeta CDR3 rearrangement. For each sample, productive Simpson clonality was calculated as the square root of Simpson's diversity index across productive rearrangements. The source is immuneACCESS, and TCRdb retained only in-frame sequences with V and J called. Part of the clones is not carried over; for the studies checked, unresolved V genes explain less than half of this, and the remainder is unexplained. That table furnishes V, J and clone size, whereas the DNA furnished D and trimming. For this sample the table gives some 220,000 clones, of which roughly 85% were detected only once. 5% to 6.5% of the sample goes to the ten largest clones.

This TCR derives from a man in his forties or fifties with COVID-19, enrolled during active disease. The sample comprised peripheral blood.

The CDR3 protein is CASRGTGEAIYF. Here is the DNA: TGTGCCAGCAGAGGTACAGGGGAGGCCATATATTTT. The sequence is built from TRBV12-3 or TRBV12-4 and TRBJ1-3; 7 bases in between match TRBD1. Unmatched junction bases come to 7, with V trimmed by 6 bases and J by 11 bases. The CDR3 starts with the cysteine, ends with the phenylalanine, and has 12 residues. Left in the record is the CDR3 DNA by itself, 36 bases read in frame from the first base.